The 2 T cell receptor beta chains below were found in one sample sequenced in a study of TIL therapy for anti-PD-1-resistant metastatic lung cancer. This was the immunoSEQ v3 assay. The table came from immunoSEQ multiplex PCR; TCRdb's copy has only in-frame clones and leaves some out. Among some 12,000 clones, roughly 60% were seen once, and the ten largest hold 7.4%. The time point here: pre-treatment sample, taken before nivolumab and TIL therapy. Most excised metastases sampled were pleural nodules or supraclavicular lymph nodes. The sequencing used tumor tissue, collected at baseline. Source of these receptors: a person aged 30 to 80 with non-small cell lung cancer.

The V gene is TRBV18, the J gene TRBJ2-5; 8 bases agree with TRBD1. There are 16 residues in the CDR3. The V segment lost 2 bases and the J segment 4 bases; nucleotides outside the gene matches: 9. Per germline, CDR1 KGHSH and CDR2 LQKENI. The CDR3 loop is CASSPLAGQGGETQYF. The CDR3 region has the DNA TGTGCCAGCTCACCATTAGCAGGACAGGGAGGAGAGACCCAGTACTTC.

The CDR3: CASSEALFLLGETQYF. The CDR3, as DNA: TGTGCCAGCAGTGAAGCGCTCTTTCTTTTGGGGGAGACCCAGTACTTC. This rearrangement joins TRBV6-1 to TRBJ2-5, with D hard to call. The CDR3 is 16 residues long. V was trimmed by 0 bases and J by 5 bases, leaving 16 bases between them. Germline-derived CDR1 and CDR2 are MNHNS and SASEGT.